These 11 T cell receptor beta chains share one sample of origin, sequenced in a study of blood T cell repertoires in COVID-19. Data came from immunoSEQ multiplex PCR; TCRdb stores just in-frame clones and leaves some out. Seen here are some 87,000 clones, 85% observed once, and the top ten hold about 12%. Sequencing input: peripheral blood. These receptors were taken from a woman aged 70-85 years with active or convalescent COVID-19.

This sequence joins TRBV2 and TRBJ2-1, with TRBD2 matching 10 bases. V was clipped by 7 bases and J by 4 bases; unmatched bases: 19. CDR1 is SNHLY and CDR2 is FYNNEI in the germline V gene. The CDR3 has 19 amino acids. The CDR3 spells CASNPMGNSGGTRYNEQFF. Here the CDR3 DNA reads TGTGCCAGCAACCCGATGGGGAATAGCGGGGGGACTAGGTACAATGAGCAGTTCTTC.

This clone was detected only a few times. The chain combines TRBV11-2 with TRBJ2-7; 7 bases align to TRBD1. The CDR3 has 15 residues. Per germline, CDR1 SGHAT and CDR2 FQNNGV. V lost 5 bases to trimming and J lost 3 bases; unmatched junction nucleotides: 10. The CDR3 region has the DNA TGTGCCAGCAGCATACGCGGACAGGATATCTACGAGCAGTACTTC. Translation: CASSIRGQDIYEQYF.

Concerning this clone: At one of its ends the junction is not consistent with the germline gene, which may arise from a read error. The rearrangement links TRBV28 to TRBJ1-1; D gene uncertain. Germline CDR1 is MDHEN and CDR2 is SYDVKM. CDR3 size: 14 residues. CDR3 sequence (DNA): TGTGCCAGCAGTTCGGATAGGAGGAACGCTGAAGCTTTCTTT. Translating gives CASSSDRRNAEAFF.

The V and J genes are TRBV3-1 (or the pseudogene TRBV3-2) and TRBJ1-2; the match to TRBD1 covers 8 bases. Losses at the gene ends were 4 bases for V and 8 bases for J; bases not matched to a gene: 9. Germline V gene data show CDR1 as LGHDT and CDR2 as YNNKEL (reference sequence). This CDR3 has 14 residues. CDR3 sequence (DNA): TGTGCCAGCAGCCCACGGACAGGGATAGTCGGCTACACCTTC. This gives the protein CASSPRTGIVGYTF.

CDR3 in amino acids: CASTGETDTQYF. The CDR3 DNA reads TGTGCCAGCACCGGGGAGACAGATACGCAGTATTTT. J is TRBJ2-3 and V is TRBV6-5; the D gene is possibly TRBD2 (5 bases). CDR3 size: 12 residues. V was shortened by 7 bases and J by 3 bases, with 8 bases between the two germline ends. CDR1 is MNHEY, CDR2 SVGAGI, per germline.

The CDR3 bases are TGTGCCAGCTCGGGGGGAGACAGGGTCTACGAGCAGTACTTC. It codes for CASSGGDRVYEQYF. V is TRBV18 and J is TRBJ2-7, with a possible D match to TRBD1 (7 bases). CDR3 length: 14 residues. The V gene's germline CDR1 is KGHSH and CDR2 LQKENI. The V gene lost 6 bases and the J gene lost 3 bases, with 15 bases spanning the gap.

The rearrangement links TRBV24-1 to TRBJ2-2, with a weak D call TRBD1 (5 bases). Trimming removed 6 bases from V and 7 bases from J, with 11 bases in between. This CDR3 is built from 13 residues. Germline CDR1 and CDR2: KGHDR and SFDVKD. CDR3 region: CATSTGASGELFF. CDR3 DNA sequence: TGTGCCACCAGTACTGGGGCAAGCGGGGAGCTGTTTTTT.

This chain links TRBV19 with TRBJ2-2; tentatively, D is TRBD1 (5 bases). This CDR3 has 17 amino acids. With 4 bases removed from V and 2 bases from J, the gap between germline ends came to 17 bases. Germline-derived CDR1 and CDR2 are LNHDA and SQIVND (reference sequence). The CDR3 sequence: CASSTFPTETNTGELFF. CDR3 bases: TGTGCCAGTAGTACCTTCCCGACAGAGACAAACACCGGGGAGCTGTTTTTT.

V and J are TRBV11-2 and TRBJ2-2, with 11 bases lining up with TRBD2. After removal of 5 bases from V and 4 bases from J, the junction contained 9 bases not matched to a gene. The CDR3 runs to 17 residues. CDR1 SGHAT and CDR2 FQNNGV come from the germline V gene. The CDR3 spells CASSPRSGGALTGELFF. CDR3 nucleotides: TGTGCCAGCAGCCCCCGTAGCGGGGGGGCCCTCACCGGGGAGCTGTTTTTT.

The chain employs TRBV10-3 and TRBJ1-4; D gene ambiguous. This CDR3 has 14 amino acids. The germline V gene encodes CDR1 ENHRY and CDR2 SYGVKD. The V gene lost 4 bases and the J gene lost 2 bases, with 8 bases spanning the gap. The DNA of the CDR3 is TGTGCCATCAGTGGCCCGGAGACTAATGAAAAACTGTTTTTT. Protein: CAISGPETNEKLFF.

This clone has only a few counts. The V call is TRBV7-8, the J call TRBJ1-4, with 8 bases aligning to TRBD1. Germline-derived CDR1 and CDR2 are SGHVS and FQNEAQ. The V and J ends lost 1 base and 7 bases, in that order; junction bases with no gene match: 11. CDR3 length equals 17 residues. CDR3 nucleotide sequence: TGTGCCAGCAGCTTAGGGGCCAGGGGGCTAGGTAGTGAAAAACTGTTTTTT. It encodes CASSLGARGLGSEKLFF.